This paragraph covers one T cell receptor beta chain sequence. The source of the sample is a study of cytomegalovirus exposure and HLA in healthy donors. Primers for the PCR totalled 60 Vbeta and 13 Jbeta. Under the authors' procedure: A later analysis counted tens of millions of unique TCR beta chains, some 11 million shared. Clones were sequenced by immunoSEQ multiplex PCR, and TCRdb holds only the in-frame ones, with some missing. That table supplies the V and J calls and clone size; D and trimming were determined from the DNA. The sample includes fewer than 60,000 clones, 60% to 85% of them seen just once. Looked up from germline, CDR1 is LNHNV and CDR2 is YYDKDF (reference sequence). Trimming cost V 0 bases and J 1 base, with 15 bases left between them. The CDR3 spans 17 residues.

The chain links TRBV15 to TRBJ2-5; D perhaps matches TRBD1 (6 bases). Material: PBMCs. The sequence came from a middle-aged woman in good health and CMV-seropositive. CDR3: CATSRDKGRGSQETQYF. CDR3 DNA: TGTGCCACCAGCAGAGATAAGGGCAGGGGAAGCCAAGAGACCCAGTACTTC.